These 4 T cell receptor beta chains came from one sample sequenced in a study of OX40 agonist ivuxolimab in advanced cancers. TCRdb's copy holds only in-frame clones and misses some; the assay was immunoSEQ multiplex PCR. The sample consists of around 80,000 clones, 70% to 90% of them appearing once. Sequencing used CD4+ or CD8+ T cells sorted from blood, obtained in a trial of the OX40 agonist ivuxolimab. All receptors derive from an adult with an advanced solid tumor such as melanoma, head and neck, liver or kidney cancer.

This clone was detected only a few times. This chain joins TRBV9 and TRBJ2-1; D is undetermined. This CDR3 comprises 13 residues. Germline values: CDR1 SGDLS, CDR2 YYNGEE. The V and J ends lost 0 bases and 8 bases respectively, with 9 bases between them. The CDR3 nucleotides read TGTGCCAGCAGCGTAGGCCCACTTGATGAGCAGTTCTTC. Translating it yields CASSVGPLDEQFF.

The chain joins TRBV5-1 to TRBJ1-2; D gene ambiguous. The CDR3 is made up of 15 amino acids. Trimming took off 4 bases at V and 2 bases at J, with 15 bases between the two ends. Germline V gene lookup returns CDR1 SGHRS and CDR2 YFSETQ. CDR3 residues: CASSPGEERNYGYTF. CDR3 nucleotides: TGCGCCAGCAGCCCCGGCGAGGAGAGAAACTATGGCTACACCTTC.

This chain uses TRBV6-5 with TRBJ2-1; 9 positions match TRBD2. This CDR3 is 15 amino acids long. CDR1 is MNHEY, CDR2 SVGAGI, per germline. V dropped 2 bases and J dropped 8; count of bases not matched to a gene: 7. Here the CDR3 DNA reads TGTGCCAGCAGTTACGCGAGCGGGAGGTCCCATGAGCAGTTCTTC. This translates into CASSYASGRSHEQFF.

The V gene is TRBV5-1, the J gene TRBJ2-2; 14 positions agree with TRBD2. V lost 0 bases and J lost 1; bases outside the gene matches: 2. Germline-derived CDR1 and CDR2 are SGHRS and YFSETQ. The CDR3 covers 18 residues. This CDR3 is CASSLGTSGGRNTGELFF. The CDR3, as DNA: TGCGCCAGCAGCTTGGGGACTAGCGGGGGGCGGAACACCGGGGAGCTGTTTTTT.